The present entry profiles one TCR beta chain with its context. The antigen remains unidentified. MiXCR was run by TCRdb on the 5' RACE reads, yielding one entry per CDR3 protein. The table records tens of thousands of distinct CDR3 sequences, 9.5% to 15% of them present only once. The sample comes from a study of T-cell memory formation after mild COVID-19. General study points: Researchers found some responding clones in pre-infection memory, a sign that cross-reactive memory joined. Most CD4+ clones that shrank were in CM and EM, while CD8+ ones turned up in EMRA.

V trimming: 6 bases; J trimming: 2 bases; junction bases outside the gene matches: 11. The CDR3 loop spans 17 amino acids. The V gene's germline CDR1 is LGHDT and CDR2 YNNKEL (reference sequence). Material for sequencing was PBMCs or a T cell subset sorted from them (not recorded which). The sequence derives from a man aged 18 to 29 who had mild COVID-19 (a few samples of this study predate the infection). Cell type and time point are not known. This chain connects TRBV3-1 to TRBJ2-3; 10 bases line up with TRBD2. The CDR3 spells CASRGTTGTSDTDTQYF. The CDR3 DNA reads TGTGCCAGCAGGGGCACAACCGGGACTAGCGACACAGATACGCAGTATTTT.